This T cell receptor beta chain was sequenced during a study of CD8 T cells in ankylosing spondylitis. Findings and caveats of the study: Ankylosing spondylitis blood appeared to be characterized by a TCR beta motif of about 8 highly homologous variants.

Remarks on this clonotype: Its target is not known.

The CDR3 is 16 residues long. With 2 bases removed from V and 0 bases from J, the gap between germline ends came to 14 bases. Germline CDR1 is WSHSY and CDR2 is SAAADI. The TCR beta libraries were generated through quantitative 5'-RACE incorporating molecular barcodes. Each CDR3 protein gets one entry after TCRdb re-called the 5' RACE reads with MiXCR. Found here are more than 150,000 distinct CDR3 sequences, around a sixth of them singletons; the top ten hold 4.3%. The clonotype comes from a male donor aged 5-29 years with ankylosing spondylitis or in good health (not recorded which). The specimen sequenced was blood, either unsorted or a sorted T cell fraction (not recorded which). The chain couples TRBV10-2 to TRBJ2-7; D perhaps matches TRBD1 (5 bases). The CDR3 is CASSEISGITSYEQYF. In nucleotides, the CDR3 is TGCGCCAGCAGTGAGATTTCAGGGATCACCTCCTACGAGCAGTACTTC.